A selection of T cell receptor beta chains follows, all from one sample in a study of blood T cells in healthy people across ages. Via MiXCR, TCRdb re-called the 5' RACE reads, giving one row per CDR3 protein. The sample has more than 700,000 distinct CDR3 sequences; around half are singletons. The sequencing input was blood. These receptors were taken from a man of 80 years or more in good health. The conserved cysteine and the conserved F or W are not part of the CDR3 here. Each record gives: V gene, clone size, D gene, CDR3 protein. D genes are given only for firm matches. Size tells how often a clone was seen (once, few, many) or the class of an expanded clone, and some rows leave it out.

v_gene: TRBV12-3/TRBV12-4
abundance: .
d_gene: .
CDR3aa: ASSLVVQRGNEQF

v_gene: TRBV2
abundance: .
d_gene: TRBD2
CDR3aa: ASSTSGGGMREQF

v_gene: TRBV6-5
abundance: few
d_gene: .
CDR3aa: ASRRQARNSPLH

v_gene: TRBV28
abundance: few
d_gene: .
CDR3aa: ASSGGIGDGYT

v_gene: TRBV20-1
abundance: few
d_gene: .
CDR3aa: SGRGARFNEQF

v_gene: TRBV5-4
abundance: .
d_gene: .
CDR3aa: ASSLAGIGELF

v_gene: TRBV5-1
abundance: .
d_gene: TRBD2
CDR3aa: ASSFLAGAGNTGELF

v_gene: TRBV6-2/TRBV6-3
abundance: few
d_gene: .
CDR3aa: ASSPIGRYAY

v_gene: TRBV5-1
abundance: .
d_gene: .
CDR3aa: ASSLYVIGMNTEAF

v_gene: TRBV7-2
abundance: .
d_gene: .
CDR3aa: ASSPEAGWQETQY

v_gene: TRBV5-1
abundance: .
d_gene: .
CDR3aa: ASTSLEGSSYEQY

v_gene: TRBV7-9
abundance: .
d_gene: .
CDR3aa: ASSPGTLEAF

v_gene: TRBV5-1
abundance: .
d_gene: .
CDR3aa: ASSLEGGVGSPLH

v_gene: TRBV20-1
abundance: few
d_gene: .
CDR3aa: SARGPVGQF

v_gene: TRBV24-1
abundance: .
d_gene: .
CDR3aa: ATSDPQRLGGDTQY

v_gene: TRBV29-1
abundance: .
d_gene: .
CDR3aa: SVAHRDVTDTQY

v_gene: TRBV24-1
abundance: .
d_gene: .
CDR3aa: ATSDLGGAHTNEQF

v_gene: TRBV10-1
abundance: few
d_gene: .
CDR3aa: ASSEEGLGHRYAY

v_gene: TRBV21-1
abundance: .
d_gene: .
CDR3aa: ASSSRRAPGLAGLAKNIQY

v_gene: TRBV20-1
abundance: .
d_gene: .
CDR3aa: SASPQVQETQY

v_gene: TRBV24-1
abundance: .
d_gene: .
CDR3aa: ATSLAGNNEQY

v_gene: TRBV12-3/TRBV12-4
abundance: many
d_gene: TRBD1
CDR3aa: ASSRDRTDTQY